This T cell receptor beta chain was captured in a study of shared clonotypes between healthy human individuals. Study observations and caveats: Generation probabilities of non-shared clonotypes were lower (relative to those shared by all four donors).

The CDR3 is 16 amino acids. V was shortened by 3 bases and J by 4 bases, with 16 bases between the two germline ends. The germline V gene has CDR1 LNHDA and CDR2 SQIVND (reference sequence). Every one of the donors was a Caucasian adult that lived in Nashville, Tennessee. Generated by immunoSEQ multiplex PCR, the TCRdb table keeps only in-frame clones and is missing some. The table shows about 680,000 clones, with around three quarters occurring only once. A remark on this clone: Antigen unknown.

The TCR was taken from a woman between 25 and 40 years old in good health. Sequencing was performed on memory CD4+ T cells sorted from blood. Subset here: CD45RA-negative fraction. This chain connects TRBV19 to TRBJ1-5; D is undetermined. As DNA, the CDR3 is TGTGCCAGTAGTATTGATGGGCAGGTAACGAATCAGCCCCAGCATTTT. Its translation is CASSIDGQVTNQPQHF. The variable domain in full, completed from reference TRBV19 and TRBJ1-5, reads DGGITQSPKYLFRKEGQNVTLSCEQNLNHDAMYWYRQDPGQGLRLIYYSQIVNDFQKGDIAEGYSVSREKKESFPLTVTSAQKNPTAFYLCASSIDGQVTNQPQHFGDGTRLSIL.